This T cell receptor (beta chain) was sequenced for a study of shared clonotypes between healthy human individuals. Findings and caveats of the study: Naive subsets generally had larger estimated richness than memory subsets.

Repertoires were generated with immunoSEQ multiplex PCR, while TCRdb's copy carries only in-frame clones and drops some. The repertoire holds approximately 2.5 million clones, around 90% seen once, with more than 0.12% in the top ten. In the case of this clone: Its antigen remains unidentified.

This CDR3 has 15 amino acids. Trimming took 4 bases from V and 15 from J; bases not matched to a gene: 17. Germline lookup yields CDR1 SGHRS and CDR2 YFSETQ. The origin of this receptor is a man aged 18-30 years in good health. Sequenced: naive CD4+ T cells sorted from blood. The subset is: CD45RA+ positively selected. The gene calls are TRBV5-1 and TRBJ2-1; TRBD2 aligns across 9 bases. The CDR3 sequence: CASSTDASGIRGLFF. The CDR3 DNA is TGCGCCAGCAGCACGGACGCTAGCGGGATACGCGGGCTGTTCTTC. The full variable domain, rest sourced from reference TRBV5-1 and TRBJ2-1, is KAGVTQTPRYLIKTRGQQVTLSCSPISGHRSVSWYQQTPGQGLQFLFEYFSETQRNKGNFPGRFSGRQFSNSRSEMNVSTLELGDSALYLCASSTDASGIRGLFFGPGTRLTVL.